Sequencing of this T cell receptor beta chain was carried out in a study of a mutant IDH1 vaccine in newly diagnosed glioma. Stated time point: week 11, during vaccination. Vaccination comprised doses that each held 300 ug of mutant IDH1 20-mer peptide, plus topical imiquimod. A remark on this clone: Its specificity is unknown.

Germline values: CDR1 MNHEY, CDR2 SMNVEV (reference sequence). This CDR3 comprises 16 residues. V lost 0 bases, J lost 7 bases, and 18 bases lay in between. Some clones are missing from TCRdb's copy, which holds only in-frame ones; the method was immunoSEQ multiplex PCR. The table has tens of thousands of clones, around 70% seen once. This clonotype originated in a man aged 18 to 35 with glioma. Some clones in this sample may be carry-over from other donors' samples. Sequences were derived from peripheral blood mononuclear cells (PBMCs), sampled from a glioma patient whose treatment included an IDH1 peptide vaccine. The genes are TRBV27 and TRBJ2-5; D ambiguous. The CDR3 spells CASSLSSLHLGRTQYF. The CDR3 coding sequence is TGTGCCAGCAGTTTATCGAGCCTACACTTAGGTAGGACCCAGTACTTC.